This T cell receptor (beta chain) was documented in a study of regulatory T cells in long-lasting Graves disease. Library construction for TCR beta used iRepertoire HTBI primers and Arm-PCR of CDR3 regions. Each CDR3 protein is one row after TCRdb ran MiXCR on the multiplex PCR reads. The sample shows 400,000 to 650,000 distinct CDR3 sequences, 16% of them seen only once. The germline V and J ends were trimmed by 0 bases and 3 bases, with 18 bases remaining between them. Looked up from germline, CDR1 is SGHRS and CDR2 is YFSETQ. This CDR3 is built from 17 residues. Remarks on this clonotype: Its antigen is unknown.

General observations from the study: Persistent disease samples used TRBV28, TRBJ1-2 and TRBJ2-5 preferentially.

Time point in this sample: newly diagnosed GD, antithyroid drugs for less than 3 months. The TCR library was made from RNA that had been extracted from PBMCs in TRIzol. The data were also submitted as part of a second study, on T cells in Graves' hyperthyroidism and ophthalmopathy. That report adds: Stability of Graves' hyperthyroidism was defined as absent ophthalmopathy progression within 18 months.

The source of this sequence is a woman aged 40 to 65 with Graves disease. The V and J genes are TRBV5-1 and TRBJ1-1; tentatively, D is TRBD1 (6 bases). This specimen was peripheral blood mononuclear cells (PBMCs), taken at new diagnosis, from a patient treated with antithyroid drugs. This CDR3 reads CASSLAGGPQFDTEAFF. For the CDR3, the DNA is TGCGCCAGCAGCTTGGCCGGGGGCCCCCAGTTTGACACTGAAGCTTTCTTT.